Below, 13 T cell receptor beta chains from the same sample are listed, as sequenced in a study of blood T cell repertoires in COVID-19. Clones were read by immunoSEQ multiplex PCR, and TCRdb kept only the in-frame ones, dropping some. The sample has around 170,000 clones, under 90% seen once. Sequencing was performed on peripheral blood. The receptors were gathered from a man aged 30 to 39 with active or convalescent COVID-19.

The chain is built from TRBV30 and TRBJ2-5; a weak D match, TRBD2 (6 bases). V was trimmed by 1 base and J by 9 bases, leaving 12 bases between them. This CDR3 has 12 amino acids. Germline V gene lookup returns CDR1 GTSNPN and CDR2 SVGIG (reference sequence). The CDR3 region is CAWSGSPGAQYF. In DNA, the CDR3 is TGTGCCTGGAGTGGCAGTCCGGGGGCCCAGTACTTC. The variable domain in full, completed from reference TRBV30 and TRBJ2-5, reads SQTIHQWPATLVQPVGSPLSLECTVEGTSNPNLYWYRQAAGRGLQLLFYSVGIGQISSEVPQNLSASRPQDRQFILSSKKLLLSDSGFYLCAWSGSPGAQYFGPGTRLLVL.

The chain joins TRBV7-9 to TRBJ2-2; possible D gene TRBD1, 6 bases. The CDR3 runs 13 residues. V was cut by 8 bases and J by 3 bases, with 10 bases left in between. The germline V gene has CDR1 SEHNR and CDR2 FQNEAQ (reference sequence). In DNA, the CDR3 is TGTGCCAGCCAGGGGCCGTACACCGGGGAGCTGTTTTTT. Protein product: CASQGPYTGELFF.

V is TRBV19 and J is TRBJ1-4, with a tentative D call TRBD1 (5 bases). There are 15 residues in the CDR3. Germline V lookup: CDR1 LNHDA, CDR2 SQIVND (reference sequence). V was trimmed by 7 bases and J by 0 bases, leaving 12 bases between them. The CDR3 loop is CASKSGGATNEKLFF. Here the CDR3 DNA reads TGTGCCAGTAAAAGCGGGGGAGCAACTAATGAAAAACTGTTTTTT.

The J gene is TRBJ1-6, the V gene TRBV30; 7 bases line up with TRBD1. Germline V gene sequence: CDR1 GTSNPN, CDR2 SVGIG (reference sequence). Germline trimming cut 1 base from V and 7 bases from J; bases unmatched to any gene: 7. The CDR3 has 15 amino acids. The CDR3 DNA follows: TGTGCCTGGAGTGGACCGGGACAGCTGAATTCACCCCTCCACTTT. Its protein is CAWSGPGQLNSPLHF. The full variable domain, rest sourced from reference TRBV30 and TRBJ1-6, is SQTIHQWPATLVQPVGSPLSLECTVEGTSNPNLYWYRQAAGRGLQLLFYSVGIGQISSEVPQNLSASRPQDRQFILSSKKLLLSDSGFYLCAWSGPGQLNSPLHFGNGTRLTVT.

This clone has just a few counts. The chain has TRBV29-1 and TRBJ1-3; unclear D gene. V dropped 1 base and J dropped 8 bases, with 9 bases sitting between them. This CDR3 is built from 12 residues. Germline values: CDR1 SQVTM, CDR2 ANQGSEA. Here the CDR3 reads CSVEASSDTIYF. In DNA, the CDR3 is TGCAGCGTTGAAGCCTCCAGCGACACCATATATTTT.

The V call is TRBV5-6, the J call TRBJ1-4; 8 nucleotides align to TRBD1. The ends lost 0 bases at V and 5 bases at J; junction bases unmatched: 3. There are 15 residues in the CDR3. Germline V lookup: CDR1 SGHDT, CDR2 YYEEEE. The CDR3 region is CASSLGGTGNEKLFF. The DNA of the CDR3 is TGTGCCAGCAGCTTGGGGGGGACAGGAAATGAAAAACTGTTTTTT.

This clone has a single count. The chain is built from TRBV28 and TRBJ1-1; a weak D match, TRBD1 (6 bases). This CDR3 has 16 residues. Germline values: CDR1 MDHEN, CDR2 SYDVKM. V was clipped by 1 base and J by 0 bases, with 12 bases between them. CDR3 in DNA: TGTGCCAGCAGTTTATCGCAGGCAGGGGTGAACACTGAAGCTTTCTTT. Its translation is CASSLSQAGVNTEAFF.

Only a few counts were recorded for this clone. The chain couples TRBV5-4 to TRBJ1-2; TRBD1 aligns across 10 bases. The CDR3 runs 14 residues. Germline assignment: CDR1 SGHNT and CDR2 YYREEE (reference sequence). With 4 bases clipped from V and 3 bases from J, the junction kept 3 bases outside the gene matches. This CDR3 reads CASSADRGHYGYTF. The CDR3 DNA is TGTGCCAGCAGCGCAGACAGGGGGCACTATGGCTACACCTTC.

The chain has TRBV4-2 and TRBJ1-3; TRBD1 agrees at 10 bases. CDR3 size: 15 residues. Per germline, CDR1 LGHNA and CDR2 YNFKEQ. J was trimmed by 7 bases and V by 0 bases; bases with no gene match: 3. The CDR3 spells CASSQDADRGNTIYF. For the CDR3, the DNA is TGTGCCAGCAGCCAAGATGCGGACAGGGGGAACACCATATATTTT.

The V gene is TRBV10-3, the J gene TRBJ2-2, with 9 bases fitting TRBD1. This CDR3 has 17 amino acids. Germline loops: CDR1 ENHRY, CDR2 SYGVKD. The J segment lost 0 bases and the V segment lost 6 bases, leaving 8 bases of the junction unmatched. This CDR3 reads CAIRSGTGKANTGELFF. The CDR3 DNA follows: TGTGCCATCAGGAGCGGGACAGGGAAGGCGAACACCGGGGAGCTGTTTTTT.

The chain recombines TRBV10-3 with TRBJ2-7; TRBD1 agrees at 7 bases. The CDR3 sequence is 16 residues long. Germline assignment: CDR1 ENHRY and CDR2 SYGVKD. Losses at the gene ends were 2 bases for V and 1 base for J; bases not matched to a gene: 8. CDR3 loop: CAISEPGQAGSYEQYF. DNA of the CDR3: TGTGCCATCAGTGAGCCCGGACAGGCCGGATCCTACGAGCAGTACTTC.

This clone was observed a single time. The V and J genes are TRBV30 and TRBJ2-1, with 9 bases aligning to TRBD1. The CDR3 is made up of 15 amino acids. Germline V gene sequence: CDR1 GTSNPN, CDR2 SVGIG (reference sequence). The ends lost 4 bases at V and 5 bases at J; junction bases unmatched: 9. CDR3 region: CAWIPGTGKNNEQFF. CDR3 DNA: TGTGCCTGGATCCCCGGGACAGGGAAGAACAATGAGCAGTTCTTC.

This chain links TRBV5-1 with TRBJ1-2, with D hard to call. This CDR3 is 14 amino acids long. Germline CDR1 is SGHRS and CDR2 is YFSETQ. V shed 4 bases and J shed 3 bases, with 13 bases lying between them. CDR3 region: CASSVAPADYGYTF. CDR3 DNA: TGCGCCAGCAGCGTCGCCCCGGCGGACTATGGCTACACCTTC.